These 12 T cell receptor beta chains came from one sample sequenced in a study of graft-versus-host responses after intestinal transplantation. Sequencing was performed with immunoSEQ multiplex PCR; in TCRdb, only in-frame clones are kept and a portion is missing. The table has about 73,000 clones, around 90% seen once; the top ten hold about 4%. No antigen has been assigned to these receptors. The sample consisted of unstimulated CD8+ T cells sorted from spleen or lymph node cells, taken before transplant. The receptors derive from a human donor who was the organ donor for an intestinal transplant.

This clone appeared a single time. The chain links TRBV27 to TRBJ1-5; 7 positions agree with TRBD1. Germline trimming cut 6 bases from V and 0 bases from J; bases unmatched to any gene: 8. This CDR3 region has 16 residues. Germline V gene sequence: CDR1 MNHEY, CDR2 SMNVEV (reference sequence). CDR3 amino acids: CASRNRGANSNQPQHF. The CDR3 DNA sequence: TGTGCCAGCAGGAACAGGGGTGCCAATAGCAATCAGCCCCAGCATTTT.

V gene TRBV6-1 combines with J gene TRBJ1-1, with D possibly TRBD1 on 5 matching bases. Germline values: CDR1 MNHNS, CDR2 SASEGT. This CDR3 spans 14 amino acids. Trimming pared 10 bases from V and 1 base from J, leaving 16 bases between. The chain's CDR3 is CATRGTAWNTEAFF. DNA of the CDR3: TGTGCCACGAGAGGGACTGCCTGGAACACTGAAGCTTTCTTT.

This sequence joins TRBV7-9 and TRBJ1-2; D not certain. The CDR3 consists of 14 residues. V was cut by 5 bases and J by 2 bases, with 12 bases left in between. Germline CDR1 SEHNR, CDR2 FQNEAQ (reference sequence). The CDR3 region is CASSRGPLNYGYTF. The CDR3 nucleotides read TGTGCCAGCAGCCGCGGGCCCCTCAACTATGGCTACACCTTC.

CDR3 DNA: TGTGCCAGCAGCTTACTAGGTGACACTGAAGCTTTCTTT. Its translation: CASSLLGDTEAFF. The chain recombines TRBV5-4 with TRBJ1-1; D unresolved. V lost 2 bases and J 3 bases, leaving 8 bases between the germline ends. Per the germline V gene, CDR1 is SGHNT and CDR2 is YYREEE (reference sequence). CDR3 size: 13 residues.

This chain uses TRBV28 with TRBJ1-5; possibly TRBD1 for D (5 bases). Trimming shortened V by 2 bases and J by 3 bases, and 11 bases separated the two germline ends. CDR3 length: 15 amino acids. CDR1 MDHEN and CDR2 SYDVKM come from the germline V gene. The CDR3 region has the DNA TGTGCCAGCAGTTTACAAACGGGGGTCAATCAGCCCCAGCATTTT. Protein product: CASSLQTGVNQPQHF.

The J gene is TRBJ2-2, the V gene TRBV29-1; TRBD2 agrees at 8 bases. The CDR3 consists of 14 residues. Trimming took 5 bases from V and 5 from J; bases not matched to a gene: 7. Germline V lookup: CDR1 SQVTM, CDR2 ANQGSEA. The DNA for the CDR3 is TGCAGCGTTATGGTGCGGGGGGTGACCGGGGAGCTGTTTTTT. This codes for CSVMVRGVTGELFF.

The chain links TRBV6-5 to TRBJ1-2; TRBD1 matches at 10 bases. The length of the CDR3 is 13 residues. CDR1 is MNHEY and CDR2 is SVGAGI in the germline V gene. The trim removed 6 bases at V and 4 bases at J, leaving 2 bases unmatched. The CDR3 DNA reads as TGTGCCAGCAGGACAGGGGGCATCTATGGCTACACCTTC. As protein: CASRTGGIYGYTF.

In its sample, this clone was seen once. The chain links TRBV2 to TRBJ2-2; the match to TRBD1 covers 9 bases. The germline V gene encodes CDR1 SNHLY and CDR2 FYNNEI. The CDR3 totals 18 residues. Trimming took 8 bases from V and 7 from J; bases not matched to a gene: 20. The DNA for the CDR3 is TGTGCCAGCGCCAGGTCCTTCACCGGGACAGGGTGGAGCGGGGAGCTGTTTTTT. It is translated as CASARSFTGTGWSGELFF.

The CDR3 region has the DNA TGTGCCAGCACCCCCTGGGGAGGGGGAATAGTGGAGACCCAGTACTTC. Its translation: CASTPWGGGIVETQYF. This rearrangement joins TRBV7-2 to TRBJ2-5; tentatively, D is TRBD2 (7 bases). Trimming took off 7 bases at V and 5 bases at J, with 23 bases between the two ends. The length of the CDR3 is 16 residues. CDR1 and CDR2 (germline): SGHTA, FQGNSA.

The J gene is TRBJ2-1, the V gene TRBV30; 8 positions agree with TRBD1. The CDR3 covers 12 residues. Per germline, CDR1 GTSNPN and CDR2 SVGIG (reference sequence). V shed 5 bases and J 7 bases; nucleotides not matched to a gene: 4. The DNA of the CDR3 is TGTGCCTGGGGACAGGGAGGAAATGAGCAGTTCTTC. Amino acid sequence: CAWGQGGNEQFF.

The V and J genes are TRBV4-3 and TRBJ2-5, with no clear D. V was shortened by 1 base and J by 1 base, with 13 bases between the two germline ends. The CDR3 totals 16 residues. CDR1 is LGHNA, CDR2 YSLEER, per germline. The CDR3 loop is CASSQGGLAFQETQYF. The CDR3 bases are TGCGCCAGCAGCCAAGGCGGTCTGGCCTTCCAAGAGACCCAGTACTTC.

The J gene is TRBJ1-4, the V gene TRBV6-6; D is unresolved. Looked up from germline, CDR1 is MNHNY and CDR2 is SVGAGI (reference sequence). The CDR3 sequence is 11 residues long. The V gene lost 8 bases and the J gene lost 7 bases, with 8 bases spanning the gap. The DNA for the CDR3 is TGTGCCAGCCGCGAGGGTGAAAAACTGTTTTTT. Its translation is CASREGEKLFF.